The next 23 T cell receptor beta chains were all read from a single sample in a study of metastatic and nonmetastatic thyroid tumors. There were no patients who had received any treatment before thyroid surgery. TCRdb re-processed the PCR reads through MiXCR. This sample has about 15,000 clones, with around 32% found just once. Sequencing was carried out using tumor tissue. Source of these receptors: a male donor with papillary thyroid cancer or a benign thyroid nodule (not recorded which). Some clones in this sample may be carry-over from other donors' samples.

This clone was counted at least ten times. The chain joins TRBV6-1 to TRBJ2-3; D gene uncertain. The CDR3 extends over 14 amino acids. Looked up from germline, CDR1 is MNHNS and CDR2 is SASEGT. Between the trimmed V and J ends, which lost 9 bases and 3 bases, there was a span of 16 bases. In DNA form, the CDR3 reads TGTGCCAGTAAGGGAATCCCGGAGACAGATACGCAGTATTTT. Translation: CASKGIPETDTQYF.

The chain couples TRBV4-1 to TRBJ2-1; TRBD2 matches 7 bases. CDR1 is MGHRA, CDR2 YSYEKL, per germline. The CDR3 spans 14 residues. V gave up 4 bases and J gave up 7 bases; unmatched junction bases: 7. CDR3 residues: CASSLAGEANEQFF. For the CDR3, the DNA is TGCGCCAGCAGCCTAGCGGGCGAAGCTAATGAGCAGTTCTTC.

The chain recombines TRBV5-1 with TRBJ2-7; 11 bases match TRBD1. The CDR3 extends over 15 amino acids. J was trimmed by 4 bases and V by 4 bases; bases with no gene match: 7. CDR1 is SGHRS and CDR2 is YFSETQ in the germline V gene. CDR3 protein: CASSPTGTGGYEQYF. The CDR3 DNA reads TGCGCCAGCAGCCCAACGGGGACAGGGGGTTACGAGCAGTACTTC.

Concerning this clone: A much larger clone differs from this one at a single base, so this may be a read error. This chain links TRBV6-2 or TRBV6-3 with TRBJ1-5; 9 nucleotides align to TRBD1. The CDR3 has 14 residues. Looked up from germline, CDR1 is MNHEY and CDR2 is SVGEGT. In nucleotides, the CDR3 is TGTCCCAGCACCTCGGGACAGGGCAATCAGTCCCAGCATTTT. Translating it yields CPSTSGQGNQSQHF.

In this sample, this clone is medium-sized. This CDR3 reads CATSRGDPNSPLHF. CDR3 nucleotide sequence: TGTGCCACCAGCAGAGGGGACCCGAATTCACCCCTCCACTTT. The chain combines TRBV15 with TRBJ1-6, with D tentatively TRBD1 (5 bases). The germline gives CDR1 LNHNV, CDR2 YYDKDF (reference sequence). Trimming left V 1 base short and J 7 bases short, with 8 bases between. The CDR3 has 14 amino acids.

This clone is labeled as medium-sized (0.01 to 0.1%). The V and J genes are TRBV6-1 and TRBJ2-7; the D is unclear. Germline lookup yields CDR1 MNHNS and CDR2 SASEGT. This CDR3 contains 13 residues. Trimming pared 6 bases from V and 10 bases from J, leaving 19 bases between. DNA for the CDR3: TGTGCCAGCAGCACCGCAGGAGTTGCGGCTCAGTACTTC. It is translated as CASSTAGVAAQYF.

The chain couples TRBV12-3 or TRBV12-4 to TRBJ2-6; the D gene is possibly TRBD2 (5 bases). Trimming shortened V by 2 bases and J by 4 bases, and 18 bases separated the two germline ends. CDR3 length: 18 amino acids. CDR3 bases: TGTGCCAGCAGTTTAAGGACTCCTAACTGTTCCGGGGCCAACGTCCTGACTTTC. This sequence encodes CASSLRTPNCSGANVLTF.

Only one count was recorded for this clone. V gene TRBV5-1 combines with J gene TRBJ2-7; 8 bases map to TRBD2. Germline V lookup: CDR1 SGHRS, CDR2 YFSETQ. CDR3 length: 14 residues. The ends lost 4 bases at V and 5 bases at J; junction bases unmatched: 8. The DNA of the CDR3 is TGCGCCAGCAGCGGGACTAGTGGGATCAACGAGCAGTACTTC. Its protein product is CASSGTSGINEQYF.

V gene TRBV6-1 combines with J gene TRBJ2-7, with D uncertain. Germline-derived CDR1 and CDR2 are MNHNS and SASEGT. V lost 4 bases and J 0 bases, leaving 7 bases between the germline ends. CDR3 length equals 13 residues. The CDR3 coding sequence is TGTGCCAGCAGTGGACAAAACTCCTACGAGCAGTACTTC. Encoded protein: CASSGQNSYEQYF.

The table lists this clone with a few counts. The rearrangement uses TRBV27 and TRBJ2-7; D possibly corresponds to TRBD1 (8 bases). Germline V gene data show CDR1 as MNHEY and CDR2 as SMNVEV (reference sequence). Trimming cost V 6 bases and J 3 bases, with 21 bases left between them. The CDR3 runs to 16 residues. The CDR3 protein is CASRGGTGTGRYEQYF. CDR3 in DNA: TGTGCCAGCAGGGGGGGGACCGGGACAGGACGCTACGAGCAGTACTTC.

The V gene is TRBV10-3, the J gene TRBJ2-2; D perhaps matches TRBD2 (6 bases). V gave up 6 bases and J gave up 2 bases, with 13 bases separating them. Germline CDR1 is ENHRY and CDR2 is SYGVKD. The CDR3 has 15 amino acids. CDR3 residues: CAIRARTTNTGELFF. The CDR3 DNA sequence: TGTGCCATCAGAGCCAGGACTACCAACACCGGGGAGCTGTTTTTT.

This clone showed up just a few times. DNA for the CDR3: TGTGCCACCACAGATAGCGGTAGCCGATCCTACGAGCAGTACTTC. Translation gives CATTDSGSRSYEQYF. V usage is TRBV24-1 and J usage is TRBJ2-7; TRBD2 might be the D (6 bases). The CDR3 is 15 amino acids. Germline CDR1 KGHDR, CDR2 SFDVKD. The V end lost 8 bases, the J end lost 1 base, and 17 bases lay between the germline ends.

The chain combines TRBV19 with TRBJ1-5; D remains ambiguous. There are 14 residues in the CDR3. V shed 1 base and J shed 7 bases, with 11 bases lying between them. CDR1 is LNHDA, CDR2 SQIVND, per germline (reference sequence). The CDR3 nucleotides are TGTGCCAGTAGTATAGGCAGCCAAGCCCAGCCCCAGCATTTT. Protein sequence: CASSIGSQAQPQHF.

This clone was detected once. The chain's CDR3 is CSASCPSVYEQFF. CDR3 DNA: TGCAGTGCGAGTTGCCCTAGCGTATATGAGCAGTTCTTC. The rearrangement uses TRBV20-1 and TRBJ2-1; perhaps TRBD2 as D (6 bases). V was clipped by 6 bases and J by 8 bases, with 17 bases between them. CDR1 is DFQATT, CDR2 SNEGSKA, per germline (reference sequence). CDR3 length: 13 residues.

V is TRBV20-1 and J is TRBJ2-7, with 8 bases identical to TRBD2. CDR1 is DFQATT and CDR2 is SNEGSKA in the germline V gene (reference sequence). CDR3 size: 16 residues. V dropped 6 bases and J dropped 0; count of bases not matched to a gene: 13. CDR3 loop: CSALPSTSVSSYEQYF. The CDR3 DNA is TGCAGTGCCCTACCCTCGACTAGCGTGAGCTCCTACGAGCAGTACTTC.

This clone has a count of ten or more. The rearrangement joins TRBV11-1 to TRBJ2-7, with D tentatively TRBD1 or TRBD2 (5 bases each). Germline CDR1 is SGHAT and CDR2 is FQDESV (reference sequence). Trimming pared 5 bases from V and 0 bases from J, leaving 20 bases between. This CDR3 spans 17 amino acids. This chain's CDR3 is CASSGDRDQISSYEQYF. DNA for the CDR3: TGTGCCAGCAGCGGGGACCGAGACCAGATTAGCTCCTACGAGCAGTACTTC.

For this clone: The conserved phenylalanine or tryptophan normally closing the CDR3 is absent here, so this likely arose from a read error. V usage is TRBV11-2 and J usage is TRBJ2-1; TRBD2 aligns across 9 bases. This CDR3 is 15 amino acids long. In germline, CDR1 is SGHAT, CDR2 FQNNGV. The DNA for the CDR3 is TGTGCCTGCAGCTTAGGTTTGGTTAGCGGGAGTGAGCAGTTCTGC. Translated: CACSLGLVSGSEQFC.

This clone was counted at least ten times. The J gene is TRBJ1-1, the V gene TRBV11-3, with D tentatively TRBD1 (6 bases). The V gene lost 10 bases and the J gene lost 3 bases, with 12 bases spanning the gap. Germline assignment: CDR1 SGHNT and CDR2 YENEEA. CDR3 length: 12 amino acids. The chain's CDR3 is CATREGDTEAFF. The DNA of the CDR3 is TGTGCCACCCGCGAGGGGGACACTGAAGCTTTCTTT.

Turning to this clone: The CDR3 does not end in the conserved phenylalanine or tryptophan, so this is likely a read error. No DNA is shown, since the ends of the CDR3 on it are uncertain; the CDR3 is the one TCRdb lists. This rearrangement joins TRBV9 to TRBJ2-7; no check of the table's D call, TRBD2, against the DNA was made. CDR1 SGDLS and CDR2 YYNGEE come from the germline V gene. Ends included, the CDR3 has 13 residues. CDR3: CASSAGTSGREYC.

This clone appeared a single time. Compared with germline, one end of the junction differs, possibly owing to a read error. The V call is TRBV5-6, the J call TRBJ2-7; the D gene is possibly TRBD2 (5 bases). The J call is in doubt because the DNA end fits TRBJ2-1 better. CDR3 size: 14 residues. CDR1 is SGHDT, CDR2 YYEEEE, per germline. The CDR3 loop is CASRLNLGVYEQFF. In nucleotides, the CDR3 is TGTGCGAGCAGGTTGAATCTCGGGGTGTACGAGCAGTTCTTC.

This sequence joins TRBV20-1 and TRBJ2-7, with 9 nucleotides matching TRBD1. V dropped 0 bases and J dropped 3; count of bases not matched to a gene: 9. In germline, CDR1 is DFQATT, CDR2 SNEGSKA (reference sequence). The CDR3 is made up of 16 amino acids. CDR3 nucleotide sequence: TGCAGTGCTAGAGACCCGGGGACAGGGCTCGACTACGAGCAGTACTTC. Translated: CSARDPGTGLDYEQYF.

Remarks on this clone: Being one base from a much bigger clone, this may be a read error. Other DNA sequences in this specimen translate into the identical CDR3. The chain has TRBV5-1 and TRBJ2-5, with D possibly TRBD2 on 6 matching bases. CDR1 is SGHRS and CDR2 is YFSETQ in the germline V gene. The length of the CDR3 is 15 residues. Between the trimmed V and J ends, which lost 4 bases and 9 bases, there was a span of 22 bases. The CDR3 DNA sequence: TGCGCCAGCAGCCTGGAACTAGCTGGAGGGCCGGCCCAGTACTTC. It specifies CASSLELAGGPAQYF.

This clone was recorded many times. The chain employs TRBV4-1 and TRBJ2-4; D may be TRBD2 (5 bases). V lost 5 bases, J lost 8 bases, and 16 bases lay in between. Germline V CDR1 and CDR2: MGHRA, YSYEKL. The CDR3 has 14 residues. CDR3 protein: CASSTPGVSDIQYF. As DNA, the CDR3 is TGCGCCAGCAGCACCCCCGGGGTAAGCGACATTCAGTACTTC.